The rows below give T cell receptor beta chains drawn from one sample of a study of T cells after yellow fever vaccination. TCRdb called the 5' RACE reads again in MiXCR, with one record for every CDR3 protein. The table shows 510,000 or so distinct CDR3 sequences, with about 19% occurring only once. The starting material was PBMCs, obtained 15 days after the yellow fever booster vaccination. These receptors were taken from a man between 25 and 39 years old who received the YFV17D yellow fever vaccine. The conserved cysteine and the conserved F or W are not part of the CDR3 here. The order of the fields is V gene, clone size, CDR3 protein. Where a row states a size, it is once, few, many or the class of an expanded clone; other rows omit it.

v_gene: TRBV12-3/TRBV12-4
abundance: few
CDR3aa: ASSPWGTSGMTGELF

v_gene: TRBV28
abundance: NA
CDR3aa: ASIQGGLNNEQF

v_gene: TRBV25-1
abundance: few
CDR3aa: ASTRGQGGYEQY

v_gene: TRBV10-1
abundance: few
CDR3aa: ASSAAGETPPF

v_gene: TRBV18
abundance: NA
CDR3aa: ASSIQGEYDTGELF

v_gene: TRBV28
abundance: few
CDR3aa: ASSTSGFEQF

v_gene: TRBV7-9
abundance: few
CDR3aa: ASSADRGYGYT

v_gene: TRBV5-1
abundance: many
CDR3aa: ASSLVGTRNTGELF

v_gene: TRBV19
abundance: NA
CDR3aa: ATMHRLAGDYEQY

v_gene: TRBV7-3
abundance: few
CDR3aa: ASSRGPVYEQY

v_gene: TRBV5-4
abundance: NA
CDR3aa: ASGTSGADTQY

v_gene: TRBV20-1
abundance: NA
CDR3aa: SARPESGRAIREQF

v_gene: TRBV6-1
abundance: NA
CDR3aa: ASRPTVADTQY

v_gene: TRBV5-4
abundance: once
CDR3aa: ASSFERGADTQY

v_gene: TRBV7-8
abundance: NA
CDR3aa: ASSQPQTSGRRETQY

v_gene: TRBV7-9
abundance: NA
CDR3aa: ASSPAQGRKNEQF

v_gene: TRBV9
abundance: NA
CDR3aa: ASSPGSYSGNTIY

v_gene: TRBV28
abundance: NA
CDR3aa: ASTGFHEQY

v_gene: TRBV14
abundance: NA
CDR3aa: ASSQFSSADTQY

v_gene: TRBV6-2/TRBV6-3
abundance: NA
CDR3aa: ASSPIRDEQY

v_gene: TRBV4-2
abundance: NA
CDR3aa: ASSQDHNSGNTIY

v_gene: TRBV27
abundance: NA
CDR3aa: ASSIGTGDTQY

v_gene: TRBV28
abundance: few
CDR3aa: ASSLSADLDSDSNQPQH